A single sample is the source of the 22 T cell receptor beta chains below, sequenced in a study of CD8+CD57+ T cells in acquired aplastic anemia. Template material for TCR beta VDJ and CDR3 profiling consisted of genomic DNA. TCRdb re-derived calls from the reads in MiXCR, one entry per CDR3 protein. The repertoire holds fewer than 250,000 distinct CDR3 sequences, around 50% seen once, with roughly 15% in the top ten. Sequencing was done on a sample of sorted CD4+, CD8+, or CD8+CD57+ T cells (not recorded which) from PBMCs. The receptors derive from a human donor in good health, serving as a control.

Ten or more counts support this clonotype. This chain connects TRBV28 to TRBJ1-5; D remains unclear. Germline V gives CDR1 MDHEN, CDR2 SYDVKM. Trimming pared 3 bases from V and 1 base from J, leaving 4 bases between. CDR3 length equals 13 residues. CDR3 region: CASSFPSNQPQHF. In DNA, the CDR3 is TGTGCCAGCAGTTTCCCGAGCAATCAGCCCCAGCATTTT. Using reference TRBV28 and TRBJ1-5 for the parts outside the CDR3, the full variable domain is DVKVTQSSRYLVKRTGEKVFLECVQDMDHENMFWYRQDPGLGLRLIYFSYDVKMKEKGDIPEGYSVSREKKERFSLILESASTNQTSMYLCASSFPSNQPQHFGDGTRLSIL.

V usage is TRBV19 and J usage is TRBJ1-4; D possibly corresponds to TRBD1 (6 bases). Per germline, CDR1 LNHDA and CDR2 SQIVND (reference sequence). V lost 4 bases and J lost 7, with 13 bases in between. The CDR3 runs 14 residues. CDR3 amino acids: CASSTQTGGEKLFF. CDR3 nucleotides: TGTGCCAGTAGTACCCAGACAGGAGGTGAAAAACTGTTTTTT.

This clonotype was observed many times. The chain recombines TRBV19 with TRBJ2-2; 11 bases are a match to TRBD1. The trim removed 6 bases at V and 4 bases at J, leaving 1 base unmatched. CDR1 is LNHDA and CDR2 is SQIVND in the germline V gene (reference sequence). CDR3 length equals 14 residues. CDR3 sequence: CASRGTGGTGELFF. In DNA, the CDR3 is TGTGCCAGTAGAGGGACAGGGGGCACCGGGGAGCTGTTTTTT.

This clonotype was counted at least ten times. The CDR3 region has the DNA TGTGCCAGCAGCCCCCCGGAAAGGTTCTACGAGCAGTACTTC. Translated, it gives CASSPPERFYEQYF. This chain connects TRBV7-6 to TRBJ2-7; D remains unclear. V was cut by 5 bases and J by 3 bases, with 14 bases left in between. Per germline, CDR1 SGHVS and CDR2 FNYEAQ. The length of the CDR3 is 14 residues.

J is TRBJ1-2 and V is TRBV2, with no clear D. The V gene lost 2 bases and the J gene lost 7 bases, with 11 bases spanning the gap. Per germline, CDR1 SNHLY and CDR2 FYNNEI. The CDR3 length is 13 residues. The CDR3 sequence is CASSETVPGGYTF. CDR3 in DNA: TGTGCCAGCAGTGAAACGGTCCCCGGTGGCTACACCTTC.

This clonotype was counted ten times or more. V and J are TRBV20-1 and TRBJ2-5; 7 nucleotides line up with TRBD1. V lost 1 base and J lost 5; bases outside the gene matches: 4. From germline, CDR1 is DFQATT and CDR2 SNEGSKA (reference sequence). The CDR3 runs to 13 residues. DNA for the CDR3: TGCAGTGCTAGAGCTACAGGGGTGGAGACCCAGTACTTC. Translating gives CSARATGVETQYF.

This clonotype was counted once. One end of the junction does not line up with germline, which may come from a read error. This chain connects TRBV7-9 to TRBJ2-5; 9 nucleotides line up with TRBD2. Germline V gene sequence: CDR1 SEHNR, CDR2 FQNEAQ (reference sequence). CDR3 length: 13 residues. The CDR3 region is CASSQGLAETQYF. The DNA for the CDR3 is TGCGCCAGCAGCCAAGGACTAGCGGAGACCCAGTACTTC.

A word on this clonotype: In this CDR3 the conserved last residue, phenylalanine or tryptophan, is missing, so a read error is likely. The rearrangement uses TRBV28 and TRBJ1-5; 7 bases match TRBD1. Germline V gene data show CDR1 as MDHEN and CDR2 as SYDVKM. This CDR3 contains 15 residues. V lost 6 bases to trimming and J lost 3 bases; unmatched junction nucleotides: 8. The CDR3 nucleotides read TGTGCCAGCAGACGGACAGGCCTTAACAATCAGCCCCAGCATCTT. This sequence encodes CASRRTGLNNQPQHL.

This clonotype was seen ten or more times. The chain uses TRBV9 and TRBJ1-4; TRBD1 matches 7 bases. J gave up 6 bases and V 1 base, and 6 bases lay outside the gene matches. This CDR3 contains 15 residues. From germline, CDR1 is SGDLS and CDR2 YYNGEE. The CDR3 DNA reads TGTGCCAGCAGCGTACGGGACAGCACTTATGAAAAACTGTTTTTT. It specifies CASSVRDSTYEKLFF.

In this sample, this clonotype turned up a few times. The chain carries TRBV12-3 or TRBV12-4 and TRBJ2-3; the D gene is possibly TRBD2 (5 bases). CDR3 length: 18 residues. Trimming pared 7 bases from V and 2 bases from J, leaving 25 bases between. CDR3 sequence (DNA): TGTGCCAGCATTCTAGACCCGGGAAACCCCCTTCCCACAGATACGCAGTATTTT. Protein: CASILDPGNPLPTDTQYF.

In its sample, this clonotype was seen once. The chain couples TRBV25-1 to TRBJ2-7; 9 bases are a match to TRBD1. Per germline, CDR1 MGHDK and CDR2 SYGVNS. The trim removed 5 bases at V and 5 bases at J, leaving 10 bases unmatched. This CDR3 has 15 residues. CDR3 nucleotide sequence: TGTGCCAGCAGTCACAGGGGGCGGCCAGCGGACGAGCAGTACTTC. As protein: CASSHRGRPADEQYF.

This clonotype was seen a single time. This sequence joins TRBV3-2 and TRBJ1-6; the tabulated D call, TRBD1, remains unverified against the DNA. TRBV3-2 is a listed pseudogene. The CDR3 has 15 amino acids. As DNA, the CDR3 is TGTGCCAACTCACCAGGACAGCCCACAAATTCACCCCTCCACTTT. It encodes CANSPGQPTNSPLHF.

This clonotype came up many times. This chain joins TRBV3-1 and TRBJ1-5; the D is unclear. The length of the CDR3 is 14 residues. In germline, CDR1 is LGHDT, CDR2 YNNKEL (reference sequence). V was trimmed by 1 base and J by 1 base, leaving 5 bases between them. The CDR3: CASSQGRSNQPQHF. The DNA of the CDR3 is TGTGCCAGCAGCCAAGGTCGAAGCAATCAGCCCCAGCATTTT.

J is TRBJ1-2 and V is TRBV9, with a tentative D call TRBD1 (6 bases). Germline V gives CDR1 SGDLS, CDR2 YYNGEE. CDR3 size: 13 residues. V dropped 1 base and J dropped 2 bases, with 6 bases sitting between them. The chain's CDR3 is CASSVRGNYGYTF. CDR3 DNA sequence: TGTGCCAGCAGCGTAAGGGGGAACTATGGCTACACCTTC.

The chain's CDR3 is CSAPGLADSSYNEQFF. The DNA of the CDR3 is TGCAGTGCACCGGGACTAGCGGACAGCTCCTACAATGAGCAGTTCTTC. This sequence joins TRBV20-1 and TRBJ2-1; the match to TRBD2 covers 11 bases. Germline values: CDR1 DFQATT, CDR2 SNEGSKA (reference sequence). V shed 6 bases, J shed 0 bases, and the junction held 7 bases outside the gene matches. The CDR3 is 16 amino acids.

The chain recombines TRBV19 with TRBJ1-2; the D gene is possibly TRBD1 (5 bases). V was cut by 0 bases and J by 6 bases, with 20 bases left in between. The CDR3 extends over 17 amino acids. Looked up from germline, CDR1 is LNHDA and CDR2 is SQIVND (reference sequence). The CDR3 sequence: CASSIDLGHGETDGYTF. The CDR3 DNA follows: TGTGCCAGTAGTATAGATCTCGGACACGGGGAGACTGATGGCTACACCTTC.

J is TRBJ2-7 and V is TRBV25-1, with TRBD1 matching 11 bases. Germline V gene lookup returns CDR1 MGHDK and CDR2 SYGVNS. Trimming at V came to 6 bases and at J to 2 bases, leaving 6 bases not matched to a gene. The CDR3 totals 15 residues. The CDR3 coding sequence is TGTGCCAGCAGCGCCCGGGGACAGGGGGCCTACGAGCAGTACTTC. Encoded protein: CASSARGQGAYEQYF.

There are many counts of this clonotype. J is TRBJ1-2 and V is TRBV3-1, with 8 nucleotides matching TRBD1. CDR1 is LGHDT, CDR2 YNNKEL, per germline (reference sequence). Trimming cost V 1 base and J 7 bases; bases outside gene matches: 5. This CDR3 has 14 residues. The CDR3 loop is CASSQADRDGGYTF. CDR3 sequence (DNA): TGTGCCAGCAGCCAAGCGGACAGGGATGGTGGCTACACCTTC.

The CDR3 DNA reads as TGTGCCACCAGCAGAGATGGCCAGGGGAACACCGGGGAGCTGTTTTTT. Protein: CATSRDGQGNTGELFF. The chain has TRBV15 and TRBJ2-2; D may be TRBD1 (5 bases). The CDR3 has 16 amino acids. Deletions cut 0 bases from V and 1 base from J, with 9 bases between. Looked up from germline, CDR1 is LNHNV and CDR2 is YYDKDF (reference sequence). Full variable domain (missing parts from reference TRBV15 and TRBJ2-2): DAMVIQNPRYQVTQFGKPVTLSCSQTLNHNVMYWYQQKSSQAPKLLFHYYDKDFNNEADTPDNFQSRRPNTSFCFLDIRSPGLGDTAMYLCATSRDGQGNTGELFFGEGSRLTVL.

The chain carries TRBV19 and TRBJ2-7; D is ambiguous. In germline, CDR1 is LNHDA, CDR2 SQIVND (reference sequence). The CDR3 consists of 14 residues. Trimming removed 3 bases from V and 0 bases from J, with 9 bases in between. CDR3 loop: CASSITQDSYEQYF. The CDR3 DNA sequence: TGTGCCAGTAGTATTACGCAGGACTCCTACGAGCAGTACTTC.

This chain joins TRBV20-1 and TRBJ1-5, with D unresolved. The CDR3 runs to 14 residues. Germline V gene data show CDR1 as DFQATT and CDR2 as SNEGSKA (reference sequence). Trimming shortened V by 4 bases and J by 4 bases, and 14 bases separated the two germline ends. The CDR3: CSAKPGRQNQPQHF. The CDR3 coding sequence is TGCAGTGCTAAGCCCGGACGGCAGAATCAGCCCCAGCATTTT.

V usage is TRBV27 and J usage is TRBJ1-6, with a possible D match to TRBD1 (6 bases). The V end lost 8 bases, the J end lost 7 bases, and 12 bases lay between the germline ends. The CDR3 length is 13 residues. Germline assignment: CDR1 MNHEY and CDR2 SMNVEV (reference sequence). The CDR3 loop reads CASGTLGNSPLHF. In DNA form, the CDR3 reads TGTGCCAGCGGGACATTGGGGAATTCACCCCTCCACTTT.